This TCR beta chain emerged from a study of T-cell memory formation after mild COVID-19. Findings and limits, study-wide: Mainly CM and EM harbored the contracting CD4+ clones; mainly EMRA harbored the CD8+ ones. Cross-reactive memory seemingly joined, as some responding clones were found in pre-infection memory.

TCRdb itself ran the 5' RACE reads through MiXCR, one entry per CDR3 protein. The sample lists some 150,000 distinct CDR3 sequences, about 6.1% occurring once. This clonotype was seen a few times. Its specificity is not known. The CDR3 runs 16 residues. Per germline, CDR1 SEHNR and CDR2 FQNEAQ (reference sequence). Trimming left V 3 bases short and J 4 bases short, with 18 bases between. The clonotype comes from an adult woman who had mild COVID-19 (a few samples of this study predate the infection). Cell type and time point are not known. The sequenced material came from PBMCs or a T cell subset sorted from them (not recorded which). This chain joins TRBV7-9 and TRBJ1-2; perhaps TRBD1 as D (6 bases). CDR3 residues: CASSFAHREVGYGYTF. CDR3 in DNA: TGTGCCAGCAGCTTTGCCCACAGGGAAGTTGGCTATGGCTACACCTTC.